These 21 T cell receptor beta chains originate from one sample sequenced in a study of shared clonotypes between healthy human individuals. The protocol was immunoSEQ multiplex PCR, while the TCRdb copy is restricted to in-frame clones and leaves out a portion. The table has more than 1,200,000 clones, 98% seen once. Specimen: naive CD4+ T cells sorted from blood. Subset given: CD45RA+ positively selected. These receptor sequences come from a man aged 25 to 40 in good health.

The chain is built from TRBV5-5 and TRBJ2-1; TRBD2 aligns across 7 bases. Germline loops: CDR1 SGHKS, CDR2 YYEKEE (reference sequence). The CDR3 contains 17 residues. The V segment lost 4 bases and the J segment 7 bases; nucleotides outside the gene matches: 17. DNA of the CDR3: TGTGCCAGCAGCCCAGCCGTGGGAGGGCCCCTGTGGAATGAGCAGTTCTTC. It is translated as CASSPAVGGPLWNEQFF.

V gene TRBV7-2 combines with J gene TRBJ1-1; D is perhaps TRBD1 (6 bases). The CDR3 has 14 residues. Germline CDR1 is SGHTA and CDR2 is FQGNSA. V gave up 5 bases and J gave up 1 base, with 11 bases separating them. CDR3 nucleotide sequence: TGTGCCAGCAGCCGGGGACACCCGAACACTGAAGCTTTCTTT. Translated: CASSRGHPNTEAFF. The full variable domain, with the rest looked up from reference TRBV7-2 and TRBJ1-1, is GAGVSQSPSNKVTEKGKDVELRCDPISGHTALYWYRQSLGQGLEFLIYFQGNSAPDKSGLPSDRFSAERTGGSVSTLTIQRTQQEDSAVYLCASSRGHPNTEAFFGQGTRLTVV.

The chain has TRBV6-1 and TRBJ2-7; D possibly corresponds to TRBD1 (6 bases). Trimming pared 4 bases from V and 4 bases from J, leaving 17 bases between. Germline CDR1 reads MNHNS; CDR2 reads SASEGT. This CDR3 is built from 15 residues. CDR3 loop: CASSGAKGVEYEQYF. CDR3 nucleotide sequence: TGTGCCAGCAGTGGAGCAAAGGGGGTCGAATACGAGCAGTACTTC.

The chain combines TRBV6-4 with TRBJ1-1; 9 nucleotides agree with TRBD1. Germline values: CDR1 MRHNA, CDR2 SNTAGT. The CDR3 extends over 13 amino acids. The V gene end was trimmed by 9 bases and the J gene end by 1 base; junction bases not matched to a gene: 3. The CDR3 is CARLTGGNTEAFF. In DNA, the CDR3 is TGTGCCAGGTTGACAGGGGGGAACACTGAAGCTTTCTTT.

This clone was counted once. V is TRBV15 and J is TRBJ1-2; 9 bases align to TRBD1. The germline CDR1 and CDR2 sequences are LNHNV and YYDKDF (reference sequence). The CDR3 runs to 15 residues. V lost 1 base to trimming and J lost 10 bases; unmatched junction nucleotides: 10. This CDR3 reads CATSRGTGVEFDYTF. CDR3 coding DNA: TGTGCCACCAGCAGAGGGACAGGGGTTGAATTTGACTACACCTTC.

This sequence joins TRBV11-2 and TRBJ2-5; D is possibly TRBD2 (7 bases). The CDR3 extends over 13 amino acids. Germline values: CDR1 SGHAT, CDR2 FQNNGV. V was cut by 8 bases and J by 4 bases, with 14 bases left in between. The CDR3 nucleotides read TGTGCCAGCGGGGCGGGGGCCCGAGAGACCCAGTACTTC. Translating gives CASGAGARETQYF.

CDR3 bases: TGTGCCACCAGCAGAGATTTAGGACACGAGCAGTTCTTC. It yields the protein CATSRDLGHEQFF. V and J are TRBV15 and TRBJ2-1, with D possibly matching TRBD1 (5 bases). Germline V gene lookup returns CDR1 LNHNV and CDR2 YYDKDF (reference sequence). With 0 bases removed from V and 10 bases from J, the gap between germline ends came to 10 bases. This CDR3 comprises 13 residues.

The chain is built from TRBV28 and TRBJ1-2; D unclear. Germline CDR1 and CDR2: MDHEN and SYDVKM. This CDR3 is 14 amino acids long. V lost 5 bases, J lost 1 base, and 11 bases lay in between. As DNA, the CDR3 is TGTGCCAGCAGTCTCTCTGACATTAACTATGGCTACACCTTC. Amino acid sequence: CASSLSDINYGYTF.

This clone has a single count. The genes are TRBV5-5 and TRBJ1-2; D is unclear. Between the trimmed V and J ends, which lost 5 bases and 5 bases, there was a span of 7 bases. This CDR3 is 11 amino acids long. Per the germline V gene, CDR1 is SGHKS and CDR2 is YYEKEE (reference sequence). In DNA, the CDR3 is TGTGCCAGCAGTCTGCAGTATGGCTACACCTTC. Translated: CASSLQYGYTF. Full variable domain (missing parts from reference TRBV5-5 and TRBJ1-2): DAGVTQSPTHLIKTRGQQVTLRCSPISGHKSVSWYQQVLGQGPQFIFQYYEKEERGRGNFPDRFSARQFPNYSSELNVNALLLGDSALYLCASSLQYGYTFGSGTRLTVV.

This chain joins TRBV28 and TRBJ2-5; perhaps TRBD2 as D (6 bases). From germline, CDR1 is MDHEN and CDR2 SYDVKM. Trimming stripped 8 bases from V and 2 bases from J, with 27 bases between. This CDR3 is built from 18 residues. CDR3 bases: TGTGCCAGCGTCGGACCGGATCATAAGGTTGGGAGGCAAGAGACCCAGTACTTC. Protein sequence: CASVGPDHKVGRQETQYF. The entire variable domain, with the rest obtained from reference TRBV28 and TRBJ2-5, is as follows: DVKVTQSSRYLVKRTGEKVFLECVQDMDHENMFWYRQDPGLGLRLIYFSYDVKMKEKGDIPEGYSVSREKKERFSLILESASTNQTSMYLCASVGPDHKVGRQETQYFGPGTRLLVL.

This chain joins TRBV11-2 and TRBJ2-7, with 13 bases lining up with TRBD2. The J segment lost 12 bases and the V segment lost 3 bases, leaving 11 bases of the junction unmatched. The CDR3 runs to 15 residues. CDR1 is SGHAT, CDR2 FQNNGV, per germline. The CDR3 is CASSFGEMTSGRLYF. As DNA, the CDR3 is TGTGCCAGCAGCTTTGGGGAAATGACTAGCGGGAGGTTGTACTTC.

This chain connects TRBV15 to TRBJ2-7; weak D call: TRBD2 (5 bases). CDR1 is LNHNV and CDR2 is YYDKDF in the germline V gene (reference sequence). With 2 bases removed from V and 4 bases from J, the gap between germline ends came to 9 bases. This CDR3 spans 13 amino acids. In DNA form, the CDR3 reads TGTGCCACCAGCAGAAACGGAGGTTACGAGCAGTACTTC. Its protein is CATSRNGGYEQYF.

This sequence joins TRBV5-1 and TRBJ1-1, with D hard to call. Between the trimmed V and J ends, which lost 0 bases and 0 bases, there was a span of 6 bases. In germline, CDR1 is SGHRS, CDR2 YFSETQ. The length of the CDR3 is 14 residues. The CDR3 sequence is CASSLVPMNTEAFF. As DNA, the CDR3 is TGCGCCAGCAGCTTGGTACCGATGAACACTGAAGCTTTCTTT.

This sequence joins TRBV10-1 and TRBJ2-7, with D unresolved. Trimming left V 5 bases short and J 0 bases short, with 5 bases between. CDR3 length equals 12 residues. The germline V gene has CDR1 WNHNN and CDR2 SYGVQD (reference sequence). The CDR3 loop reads CASSPSSYEQYF. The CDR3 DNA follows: TGCGCCAGCAGTCCCAGCTCCTACGAGCAGTACTTC.

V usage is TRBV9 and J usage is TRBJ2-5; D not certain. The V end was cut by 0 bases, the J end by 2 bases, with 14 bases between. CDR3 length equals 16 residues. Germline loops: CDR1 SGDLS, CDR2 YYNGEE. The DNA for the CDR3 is TGTGCCAGCAGCGTAGGAGGCCCGCGGCGGCAAGAGACCCAGTACTTC. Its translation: CASSVGGPRRQETQYF.

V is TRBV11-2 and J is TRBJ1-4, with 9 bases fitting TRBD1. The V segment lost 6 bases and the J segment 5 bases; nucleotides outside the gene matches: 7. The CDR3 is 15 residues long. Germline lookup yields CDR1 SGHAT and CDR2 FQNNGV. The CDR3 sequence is CASRRPGTGNEKLFF. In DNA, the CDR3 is TGTGCCAGCAGAAGGCCCGGGACAGGGAATGAAAAACTGTTTTTT.

DNA for the CDR3: TGTGCCAGCAGTTTATTGGCCGGGGAGCTGTTTTTT. Protein: CASSLLAGELFF. The chain has TRBV28 and TRBJ2-2; D gene unclear. Trimming removed 1 base at V and 6 bases at J, with 3 bases between. The length of the CDR3 is 12 residues. Germline V gene data show CDR1 as MDHEN and CDR2 as SYDVKM.

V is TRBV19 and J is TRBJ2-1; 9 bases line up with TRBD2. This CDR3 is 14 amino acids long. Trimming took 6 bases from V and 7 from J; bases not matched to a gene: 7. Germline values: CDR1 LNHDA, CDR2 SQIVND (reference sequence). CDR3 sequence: CASRSISGRNEQFF. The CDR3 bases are TGTGCCAGTAGGAGTATCAGCGGGAGGAATGAGCAGTTCTTC.

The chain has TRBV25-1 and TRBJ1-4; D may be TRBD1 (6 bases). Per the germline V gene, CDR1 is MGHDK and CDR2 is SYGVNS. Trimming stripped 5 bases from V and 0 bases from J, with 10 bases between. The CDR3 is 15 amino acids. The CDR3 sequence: CASSLAGATNEKLFF. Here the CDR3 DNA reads TGTGCCAGCAGTCTAGCAGGGGCAACTAATGAAAAACTGTTTTTT.

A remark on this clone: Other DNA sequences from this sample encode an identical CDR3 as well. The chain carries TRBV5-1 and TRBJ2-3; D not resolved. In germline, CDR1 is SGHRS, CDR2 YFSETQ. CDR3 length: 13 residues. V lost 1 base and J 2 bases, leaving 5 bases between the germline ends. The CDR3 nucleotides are TGCGCCAGCAGCTTGCAAGTCACAGATACGCAGTATTTT. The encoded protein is CASSLQVTDTQYF.

CDR3 in amino acids: CATSRVSMEQFF. The CDR3 DNA follows: TGTGCCACCAGCAGAGTGTCGATGGAGCAGTTCTTC. J is TRBJ2-1 and V is TRBV15, with D unclear. This CDR3 spans 12 amino acids. V was shortened by 1 base and J by 10 bases, with 8 bases between the two germline ends. From germline, CDR1 is LNHNV and CDR2 YYDKDF (reference sequence). The full variable domain, with the rest looked up from reference TRBV15 and TRBJ2-1, is DAMVIQNPRYQVTQFGKPVTLSCSQTLNHNVMYWYQQKSSQAPKLLFHYYDKDFNNEADTPDNFQSRRPNTSFCFLDIRSPGLGDTAMYLCATSRVSMEQFFGPGTRLTVL.